This passage covers 25 T cell receptor beta chains from one sample sequenced in a study of CD8 T cells in ankylosing spondylitis. TCRdb reprocessed the 5' RACE reads via MiXCR and lists one record per CDR3 protein. The data show 150,000 to 200,000 distinct CDR3 sequences, 10% to 15% seen once. The sequencing sample was made of blood, either unsorted or a sorted T cell fraction (not recorded which). All receptors come from a female donor with ankylosing spondylitis or in good health (not recorded which).

In this sample, this clonotype turned up many times. This sequence joins TRBV5-1 and TRBJ2-1; 8 nucleotides align to TRBD2. Per the germline V gene, CDR1 is SGHRS and CDR2 is YFSETQ. The CDR3 length is 15 residues. V trimming: 1 base; J trimming: 7 bases; junction bases outside the gene matches: 7. In DNA form, the CDR3 reads TGCGCCAGCAGCTTGTCTCTAGCGGGCCCGAATGAGCAGTTCTTC. This encodes CASSLSLAGPNEQFF.

This clonotype was seen ten or more times. The chain joins TRBV6-5 to TRBJ2-3; 9 bases are a match to TRBD2. The V gene end was trimmed by 1 base and the J gene end by 5 bases; junction bases not matched to a gene: 1. This CDR3 spans 14 amino acids. The germline CDR1 and CDR2 sequences are MNHEY and SVGAGI. CDR3 coding DNA: TGTGCCAGCAGTTACTTACTAGCGGGAGATACGCAGTATTTT. Translated, it gives CASSYLLAGDTQYF.

This clonotype was seen repeatedly, ten times or more. The chain employs TRBV5-1 and TRBJ1-1; possible D gene TRBD1, 6 bases. The CDR3 has 15 residues. CDR1 is SGHRS, CDR2 YFSETQ, per germline. Trimming shortened V by 4 bases and J by 1 base, and 14 bases separated the two germline ends. In DNA, the CDR3 is TGCGCCAGCAGCGCCGCCGGGACAAGGAACACTGAAGCTTTCTTT. This encodes CASSAAGTRNTEAFF.

V usage is TRBV10-2 and J usage is TRBJ1-5, with TRBD1 as a possible D gene (5 bases). The CDR3 covers 13 residues. Trimming left V 7 bases short and J 5 bases short, with 12 bases between. Germline lookup yields CDR1 WSHSY and CDR2 SAAADI. CDR3 nucleotide sequence: TGCGCCAGCAAGAGGGGAGGAGATCAGCCCCAGCATTTT. Its protein product is CASKRGGDQPQHF.

This clonotype was seen ten or more times. The rearrangement links TRBV29-1 to TRBJ2-5; possibly TRBD1 for D (6 bases). V was trimmed by 3 bases and J by 3 bases, leaving 14 bases between them. Germline CDR1 reads SQVTM; CDR2 reads ANQGSEA. The CDR3 spans 14 residues. CDR3 nucleotide sequence: TGCAGCGTTGACGGCCAGGGGATAAAAGAGACCCAGTACTTC. It translates to CSVDGQGIKETQYF.

In its sample, this clonotype was seen a few times. The V gene is TRBV5-1, the J gene TRBJ2-5, with 11 positions matching TRBD1. This CDR3 region has 15 residues. Germline V CDR1 and CDR2: SGHRS, YFSETQ. J lost 2 bases, V lost 2 bases, and 2 bases had no gene match. Written as DNA, the CDR3 is TGCGCCAGCAGCTTAGGACAGGGGGCGCAAGAGACCCAGTACTTC. It is translated as CASSLGQGAQETQYF.

This clonotype was recorded at least ten times. The chain couples TRBV7-3 to TRBJ2-3, with 9 positions matching TRBD2. The CDR3 spans 17 residues. V was clipped by 3 bases and J by 4 bases; unmatched bases: 11. Germline V CDR1 and CDR2: SGHTA, FQGTGA. CDR3 residues: CASSFDKLAGVPDTQYF. For the CDR3, the DNA is TGTGCCAGCAGCTTCGACAAACTAGCGGGCGTCCCAGATACGCAGTATTTT.

The sample holds many counts of this clonotype. The J gene is TRBJ2-7, the V gene TRBV20-1; 7 bases align to TRBD1. Germline V gene sequence: CDR1 DFQATT, CDR2 SNEGSKA (reference sequence). The junction had 9 bases not matched to a gene; V was cut back by 5 bases and J by 2 bases. The CDR3 spans 14 residues. The CDR3, as DNA: TGCAGTGCTGGGGAACACAGGGGCCCCTACGAGCAGTACTTC. Amino acid sequence: CSAGEHRGPYEQYF.

Notes on this clonotype: A junction boundary mismatches the germline segment, possibly from a read error. The V and J genes are TRBV18 and TRBJ1-2, with D possibly being TRBD1 (5 bases). Per the germline V gene, CDR1 is KGHSH and CDR2 is LQKENI. The CDR3 has 15 residues. Written as DNA, the CDR3 is TGTGCCTGCTCACCATACGGACGCAGGGACGAAGGCTACACCTTC. Translated: CACSPYGRRDEGYTF.

Only a few counts were recorded for this clonotype. The rearrangement joins TRBV18 to TRBJ2-3; no reliable D call. The CDR3 length is 16 residues. V shed 2 bases and J shed 0 bases, with 12 bases lying between them. Germline CDR1 KGHSH, CDR2 LQKENI. Here the CDR3 reads CASSPGLRTSTDTQYF. CDR3 DNA: TGTGCCAGCTCACCAGGTCTGCGTACTAGCACAGATACGCAGTATTTT.

This clonotype came up many times. The rearrangement uses TRBV12-3 or TRBV12-4 and TRBJ1-2; D perhaps matches TRBD1 (5 bases). The ends were cut back, 5 bases at V and 1 base at J, with 17 bases in the middle. CDR3 size: 16 residues. The CDR3 region is CASSPGGVQGNYGYTF. CDR3 nucleotide sequence: TGTGCCAGCAGTCCGGGGGGAGTGCAGGGTAACTATGGCTACACCTTC.

At least ten counts were recorded for this clonotype. The chain links TRBV5-6 to TRBJ1-5; D perhaps matches TRBD1 (5 bases). The germline V gene has CDR1 SGHDT and CDR2 YYEEEE. The V end lost 0 bases, the J end lost 5 bases, and 15 bases lay between the germline ends. The CDR3 is 16 residues long. Here the CDR3 reads CASSLAGMAVDQPQHF. As DNA, the CDR3 is TGTGCCAGCAGCTTGGCAGGGATGGCTGTCGATCAGCCCCAGCATTTT.

The chain carries TRBV11-2 and TRBJ1-1; D perhaps matches TRBD1 (6 bases). In germline, CDR1 is SGHAT, CDR2 FQNNGV. Trimming stripped 7 bases from V and 1 base from J, with 19 bases between. The CDR3 runs 16 residues. DNA for the CDR3: TGTGCCAGCAACCGCCTATCACAGGGAGCGAACACTGAAGCTTTCTTT. Protein sequence: CASNRLSQGANTEAFF.

The chain carries TRBV6-5 and TRBJ2-7, with a tentative D call TRBD1 (5 bases). The V gene lost 6 bases and the J gene lost 7 bases, with 19 bases spanning the gap. This CDR3 comprises 14 residues. Germline values: CDR1 MNHEY, CDR2 SVGAGI. The CDR3 spells CASSSSGRGYEQYF. CDR3 DNA sequence: TGTGCCAGCAGCTCCTCCGGAAGGGGCTATGAGCAGTACTTC.

This clonotype was observed at least ten times. The chain uses TRBV28 and TRBJ1-3; TRBD1 might be the D (5 bases). V was shortened by 8 bases and J by 6 bases, with 17 bases between the two germline ends. CDR1 and CDR2 from the germline V gene are MDHEN and SYDVKM. The CDR3 runs 14 residues. For the CDR3, the DNA is TGTGCCAGCTGCCCGGCAGGGCTCGAAAACACCATATATTTT. Its protein is CASCPAGLENTIYF.

This clonotype was recorded at least ten times. V gene TRBV6-5 combines with J gene TRBJ2-2; TRBD2 agrees at 10 bases. CDR1 MNHEY and CDR2 SVGAGI come from the germline V gene. This CDR3 has 18 residues. Germline trimming cut 2 bases from V and 2 bases from J; bases unmatched to any gene: 8. The CDR3 protein is CASSYAVGLALNTGELFF. In DNA form, the CDR3 reads TGTGCCAGCAGTTACGCCGTGGGACTAGCGCTAAACACCGGGGAGCTGTTTTTT.

This clonotype came up many times. The CDR3 protein is CASSLGGRSYEQYF. In nucleotides, the CDR3 is TGTGCCAGCAGTTTAGGAGGGAGATCCTACGAGCAGTACTTC. The rearrangement joins TRBV27 to TRBJ2-7; TRBD2 might be the D (6 bases). Trimming pared 2 bases from V and 1 base from J, leaving 9 bases between. This CDR3 region has 14 residues. Germline values: CDR1 MNHEY, CDR2 SMNVEV (reference sequence).

This clonotype was seen many times. The rearrangement links TRBV12-3 or TRBV12-4 to TRBJ1-4; a weak D match, TRBD1 (6 bases). This CDR3 has 14 amino acids. V was trimmed by 7 bases and J by 8 bases, leaving 17 bases between them. The chain's CDR3 is CASTRGGRAEKLFF. In nucleotides, the CDR3 is TGTGCCAGCACCCGGGGGGGCCGGGCCGAAAAACTGTTTTTT.

V is TRBV20-1 and J is TRBJ2-5; TRBD2 agrees at 10 bases. J lost 0 bases, V lost 1 base, and 5 bases had no gene match. This CDR3 is built from 16 residues. Germline V gene lookup returns CDR1 DFQATT and CDR2 SNEGSKA (reference sequence). CDR3 sequence: CSARAPAGGYQETQYF. The CDR3 nucleotides read TGCAGTGCTAGAGCCCCAGCGGGAGGGTACCAAGAGACCCAGTACTTC.

This chain links TRBV7-2 with TRBJ1-6; a possible D gene is TRBD1 (5 bases). Deletions cut 2 bases from V and 7 bases from J, with 12 bases between. The CDR3 is 15 amino acids. Germline-derived CDR1 and CDR2 are SGHTA and FQGNSA. This CDR3 is CASSLWPGLNSPLHF. The CDR3 DNA sequence: TGTGCCAGCAGCTTATGGCCAGGGTTGAATTCACCCCTCCACTTT. Full variable domain (rest looked up from reference TRBV7-2 and TRBJ1-6): GAGVSQSPSNKVTEKGKDVELRCDPISGHTALYWYRQSLGQGLEFLIYFQGNSAPDKSGLPSDRFSAERTGGSVSTLTIQRTQQEDSAVYLCASSLWPGLNSPLHFGNGTRLTVT.

In regard to this clonotype: This may be a read error, as it is one base from a much larger clone. The rearrangement links TRBV9 to TRBJ2-5; 7 bases agree with TRBD2. CDR3 length: 16 amino acids. V lost 4 bases to trimming and J lost 1 base; unmatched junction nucleotides: 10. Germline V gives CDR1 SGDLS, CDR2 YYNGEE. The CDR3 bases are TGTGCCAGCAGCACGACTAGCCAAAACTTCCAAGAGACCCAGTACTTC. Its translation: CASSTTSQNFQETQYF. Full variable domain (rest looked up from reference TRBV9 and TRBJ2-5): DSGVTQTPKHLITATGQRVTLRCSPRSGDLSVYWYQQSLDQGLQFLIQYYNGEERAKGNILERFSAQQFPDLHSELNLSSLELGDSALYFCASSTTSQNFQETQYFGPGTRLLVL.

This clonotype was seen repeatedly, ten times or more. The gene calls are TRBV5-1 and TRBJ2-7; TRBD1 agrees at 7 bases. There are 13 residues in the CDR3. V shed 7 bases, J shed 3 bases, and the junction held 7 bases outside the gene matches. Germline-derived CDR1 and CDR2 are SGHRS and YFSETQ. The CDR3 spells CASGSRDSYEQYF. CDR3 sequence (DNA): TGCGCCAGCGGCTCCCGGGACAGCTACGAGCAGTACTTC.

This clonotype was seen a single time. The chain is built from TRBV7-6 and TRBJ2-7; D is unresolved. The assigned J gene may be wrong: the sequence end matches TRBJ2-1 better. The CDR3 contains 14 residues. Per the germline V gene, CDR1 is SGHVS and CDR2 is FNYEAQ. CDR3 bases: TGTGCCAGCAGCTTAGCGGTCCGTTCCTACGAGCAGTTCTTC. Its translation is CASSLAVRSYEQFF.

The table lists this clonotype with a few counts. The chain combines TRBV28 with TRBJ1-1; D not resolved. Germline V CDR1 and CDR2: MDHEN, SYDVKM. The CDR3 has 15 residues. The V gene lost 2 bases and the J gene lost 2 bases, with 12 bases spanning the gap. This CDR3 is CASSLEPLSNTEAFF. For the CDR3, the DNA is TGTGCCAGCAGTTTAGAACCGCTGAGCAACACTGAAGCTTTCTTT.

The sample holds many counts of this clonotype. This rearrangement joins TRBV20-1 to TRBJ2-3; the D gene is possibly TRBD2 (5 bases). V gave up 6 bases and J gave up 4 bases, with 17 bases separating them. Germline values: CDR1 DFQATT, CDR2 SNEGSKA (reference sequence). The CDR3 loop spans 14 amino acids. The CDR3 is CSARDPGWSDTQYF. DNA for the CDR3: TGCAGTGCAAGGGATCCGGGATGGTCAGATACGCAGTATTTT.